These 23 T cell receptor beta chains came from one sample sequenced in a study of cytomegalovirus exposure and HLA in healthy donors. A multiplex PCR was run with 60 Vbeta primers and 13 Jbeta primers. Produced via immunoSEQ multiplex PCR; TCRdb's table is partial and in-frame only. The sample has 160,000 or so clones; around 70% are singletons. The sample was PBMCs. These TCRs come from a man between 18 and 29 years old in good health and CMV-seropositive.

V and J are TRBV5-6 and TRBJ1-2, with D tentatively TRBD1 (5 bases). The CDR3 consists of 14 residues. Germline V lookup: CDR1 SGHDT, CDR2 YYEEEE. V was trimmed by 0 bases and J by 4 bases, leaving 10 bases between them. CDR3 DNA sequence: TGTGCCAGCAGCTTGGGACAGTCCCGCTATGGCTACACCTTC. Its translation is CASSLGQSRYGYTF.

V and J are TRBV27 and TRBJ1-1; D might be TRBD1 (6 bases). V lost 5 bases, J lost 1 base, and 14 bases lay in between. CDR1 is MNHEY and CDR2 is SMNVEV in the germline V gene (reference sequence). There are 15 residues in the CDR3. CDR3 residues: CASSTLQGRNTEAFF. The CDR3 DNA sequence: TGTGCCAGCAGTACCCTACAGGGTCGGAACACTGAAGCTTTCTTT.

The chain joins TRBV18 to TRBJ1-2; 9 bases fit TRBD1. Germline-derived CDR1 and CDR2 are KGHSH and LQKENI. This CDR3 has 15 amino acids. Trimming took 0 bases from V and 4 from J; bases not matched to a gene: 3. CDR3 protein: CASSPPTDRGYGYTF. The CDR3 nucleotides read TGTGCCAGCTCACCACCCACGGACAGGGGCTATGGCTACACCTTC.

The chain carries TRBV19 and TRBJ1-2; D might be TRBD1 (6 bases). The germline V and J ends were trimmed by 3 bases and 2 bases, with 25 bases remaining between them. CDR1 is LNHDA, CDR2 SQIVND, per germline (reference sequence). The CDR3 spans 19 residues. CDR3 sequence (DNA): TGTGCCAGTAGTATTGCGGGGAGGGGGGAAGCCTTTAGGAACTATGGCTACACCTTC. As protein: CASSIAGRGEAFRNYGYTF.

The rearrangement links TRBV6-6 to TRBJ2-3; 7 bases are shared with TRBD1. The CDR3 covers 14 residues. The ends lost 5 bases at V and 4 bases at J; junction bases unmatched: 6. The V gene's germline CDR1 is MNHNY and CDR2 SVGAGI (reference sequence). The CDR3 DNA sequence: TGTGCCAGCAGTCCAGGACAGGTCGCAGATACGCAGTATTTT. Protein sequence: CASSPGQVADTQYF.

The table lists this clone with a few counts. V is TRBV6-1 and J is TRBJ1-5; D is unresolved. The CDR3 spans 14 residues. The germline V gene encodes CDR1 MNHNS and CDR2 SASEGT. Trimming cost V 10 bases and J 5 bases, with 18 bases left between them. In DNA, the CDR3 is TGTGCCACTTCCCCAACGGGTCCCGATCAGCCCCAGCATTTT. Translation gives CATSPTGPDQPQHF.

V gene TRBV15 combines with J gene TRBJ2-5; D remains unclear. The V and J ends lost 0 bases and 8 bases respectively, with 7 bases between them. This CDR3 spans 12 amino acids. Germline CDR1 LNHNV, CDR2 YYDKDF (reference sequence). The DNA for the CDR3 is TGTGCCACCAGCAGAGATATTGGCACCCAGTACTTC. It encodes CATSRDIGTQYF.

The CDR3 nucleotides are TGTGCCAGCAAACGGGACAGGGATATAGATGAGCAGTTCTTC. This sequence encodes CASKRDRDIDEQFF. The chain uses TRBV2 and TRBJ2-1; 9 nucleotides match TRBD1. The CDR3 length is 14 residues. Germline loops: CDR1 SNHLY, CDR2 FYNNEI. V shed 7 bases, J shed 8 bases, and the junction held 9 bases outside the gene matches. Full variable domain (outside the CDR3, taken from reference TRBV2 and TRBJ2-1): EPEVTQTPSHQVTQMGQEVILRCVPISNHLYFYWYRQILGQKVEFLVSFYNNEISEKSEIFDDQFSVERPDGSNFTLKIRSTKLEDSAMYFCASKRDRDIDEQFFGPGTRLTVL.

The chain recombines TRBV7-3 with TRBJ2-3, with 10 bases aligning to TRBD2. The CDR3 is 16 residues long. CDR1 and CDR2 (germline): SGHTA, FQGTGA. The V and J ends lost 2 bases and 5 bases, in that order; junction bases with no gene match: 7. The CDR3 sequence is CASSLGLAGGGDTQYF. Written as DNA, the CDR3 is TGTGCCAGCAGCTTAGGGTTAGCGGGAGGCGGAGATACGCAGTATTTT.

The chain links TRBV7-8 to TRBJ1-2; 9 nucleotides line up with TRBD1. In germline, CDR1 is SGHVS, CDR2 FQNEAQ. V shed 0 bases, J shed 8 bases, and the junction held 7 bases outside the gene matches. The CDR3 extends over 15 amino acids. The CDR3 DNA reads TGTGCCAGCAGCTTAGCGGGGCGACAGGGGGACGGCTACACCTTC. This sequence encodes CASSLAGRQGDGYTF.

V gene TRBV7-9 combines with J gene TRBJ1-1, with TRBD1 as a possible D gene (6 bases). Germline V gene data show CDR1 as SEHNR and CDR2 as FQNEAQ (reference sequence). Trimming stripped 3 bases from V and 2 bases from J, with 10 bases between. The CDR3 extends over 14 amino acids. This chain's CDR3 is CASSLPGVNTEAFF. The CDR3 coding sequence is TGTGCCAGCAGCTTGCCAGGGGTTAACACTGAAGCTTTCTTT. The full variable domain, completed using reference TRBV7-9 and TRBJ1-1, is DTGVSQNPRHKITKRGQNVTFRCDPISEHNRLYWYRQTLGQGPEFLTYFQNEAQLEKSRLLSDRFSAERPKGSFSTLEIQRTEQGDSAMYLCASSLPGVNTEAFFGQGTRLTVV.

This clone occurred a few times. V usage is TRBV7-3 and J usage is TRBJ2-2; D is perhaps TRBD2 (6 bases). V was clipped by 5 bases and J by 7 bases, with 14 bases between them. Germline CDR1 is SGHTA and CDR2 is FQGTGA. The CDR3 loop spans 14 amino acids. This CDR3 is CASSPQTSNGELFF. The CDR3 coding sequence is TGTGCCAGCAGCCCACAAACTAGCAACGGGGAGCTGTTTTTT. Based on the CDR3 plus reference TRBV7-3 and TRBJ2-2, the full variable domain is GAGVSQTPSNKVTEKGKYVELRCDPISGHTALYWYRQSLGQGPEFLIYFQGTGAADDSGLPNDRFFAVRPEGSVSTLKIQRTERGDSAVYLCASSPQTSNGELFFGEGSRLTVL.

The CDR3 is CASSDPGTPRYTF. In DNA form, the CDR3 reads TGTGCCAGCAGCGATCCCGGGACACCACGTTACACCTTC. The V and J genes are TRBV11-2 and TRBJ1-2, with D possibly being TRBD1 (6 bases). Germline assignment: CDR1 SGHAT and CDR2 FQNNGV. V was shortened by 5 bases and J by 11 bases, with 18 bases between the two germline ends. The CDR3 is 13 residues long.

The chain employs TRBV10-3 and TRBJ2-1; 10 bases map to TRBD1. J lost 1 base, V lost 6 bases, and 12 bases had no gene match. This CDR3 is built from 18 residues. Germline loops: CDR1 ENHRY, CDR2 SYGVKD. This chain's CDR3 is CAISPGTGVSRSYNEQFF. The CDR3 DNA follows: TGTGCCATCAGCCCCGGGACAGGGGTATCCAGGTCCTACAATGAGCAGTTCTTC.

V gene TRBV2 combines with J gene TRBJ1-2, with TRBD1 identical over 9 bases. This CDR3 comprises 14 residues. Germline trimming cut 7 bases from V and 8 bases from J; bases unmatched to any gene: 11. Germline loops: CDR1 SNHLY, CDR2 FYNNEI. CDR3 residues: CASMGTGRLDGYTF. For the CDR3, the DNA is TGTGCCAGCATGGGGACAGGGAGGTTGGACGGCTACACCTTC.

This rearrangement joins TRBV2 to TRBJ2-5; D may be TRBD1 (5 bases). In germline, CDR1 is SNHLY, CDR2 FYNNEI. The V end was cut by 1 base, the J end by 1 base, with 7 bases between. This CDR3 comprises 14 residues. CDR3 region: CASSEGQGQETQYF. The CDR3 DNA reads as TGTGCCAGCAGTGAAGGGCAGGGCCAAGAGACCCAGTACTTC.

This rearrangement joins TRBV9 to TRBJ2-1, with 11 bases fitting TRBD2. This CDR3 has 14 residues. Germline V gives CDR1 SGDLS, CDR2 YYNGEE. Trimming took 6 bases from V and 5 from J; bases not matched to a gene: 4. The CDR3 reads CASTTTSGNNEQFF. The CDR3 bases are TGTGCCAGCACAACGACTAGCGGGAACAATGAGCAGTTCTTC. The full variable domain, its missing parts supplied by reference TRBV9 and TRBJ2-1, is DSGVTQTPKHLITATGQRVTLRCSPRSGDLSVYWYQQSLDQGLQFLIQYYNGEERAKGNILERFSAQQFPDLHSELNLSSLELGDSALYFCASTTTSGNNEQFFGPGTRLTVL.

V usage is TRBV28 and J usage is TRBJ1-1, with 7 bases matching TRBD1. V shed 7 bases and J 8 bases; nucleotides not matched to a gene: 16. The CDR3 covers 15 residues. CDR1 MDHEN and CDR2 SYDVKM come from the germline V gene. CDR3 sequence (DNA): TGTGCCAGCACCCCCCAGGGGGGCGAAGGGACCGAAGCTTTCTTT. It translates to CASTPQGGEGTEAFF.

This chain connects TRBV18 to TRBJ2-7; tentatively, D is TRBD1 (5 bases). Trimming took off 2 bases at V and 3 bases at J, with 8 bases between the two ends. The germline CDR1 and CDR2 sequences are KGHSH and LQKENI. The length of the CDR3 is 13 residues. This CDR3 is CASSPFDSYEQYV. The CDR3 bases are TGTGCCAGCTCACCATTCGACAGCTACGAGCAGTACGTC.

The J gene is TRBJ2-7, the V gene TRBV28, with TRBD1 as a possible D gene (5 bases). Trimming pared 4 bases from V and 4 bases from J, leaving 8 bases between. In germline, CDR1 is MDHEN, CDR2 SYDVKM. The CDR3 has 12 residues. CDR3 DNA: TGTGCCAGCAGTTCACACAGGTACGAGCAGTACGTC. Its protein product is CASSSHRYEQYV.

The chain has TRBV7-2 and TRBJ2-1; 11 bases match TRBD2. This CDR3 has 16 residues. J gave up 4 bases and V 2 bases, and 4 bases lay outside the gene matches. Germline-derived CDR1 and CDR2 are SGHTA and FQGNSA. CDR3 sequence (DNA): TGTGCCAGCAGCTTAAGAGGGACTAGCGGATACAATGAGCAGTTCTTC. Translating gives CASSLRGTSGYNEQFF.

V usage is TRBV5-4 and J usage is TRBJ1-2; 8 bases match TRBD1. The CDR3 spans 14 residues. After removal of 4 bases from V and 4 bases from J, the junction contained 6 bases not matched to a gene. Germline V gives CDR1 SGHNT, CDR2 YYREEE (reference sequence). The CDR3 loop reads CASSAGQGVYGYTF. In DNA, the CDR3 is TGTGCCAGCAGCGCTGGACAGGGAGTCTATGGCTACACCTTC.

The chain couples TRBV9 to TRBJ1-2; D unclear. The CDR3 covers 16 residues. Trimming removed 0 bases from V and 5 bases from J, with 17 bases in between. From germline, CDR1 is SGDLS and CDR2 YYNGEE. The CDR3 DNA is TGTGCCAGCAGCGTAGATAGCCTTCCTGGAGGATATGGCTACACCTTC. Translated: CASSVDSLPGGYGYTF. The full variable domain, completed using reference TRBV9 and TRBJ1-2, is DSGVTQTPKHLITATGQRVTLRCSPRSGDLSVYWYQQSLDQGLQFLIQYYNGEERAKGNILERFSAQQFPDLHSELNLSSLELGDSALYFCASSVDSLPGGYGYTFGSGTRLTVV.